These T cell receptor beta chains were read from a single sample in a study of shared clonotypes between healthy human individuals. Generated by immunoSEQ multiplex PCR, the TCRdb table keeps only in-frame clones and is missing some. The sample includes about 2,200,000 clones, just over 90% of them seen just once. The sample was naive CD8+ T cells from PBMCs. The receptors derive from a man between 18 and 35 years old in good health. Some clones in this sample may be carry-over from other donors' samples. CDR3s include the opening cysteine and the closing phenylalanine or tryptophan. The D gene is left open where the match is weak.

TRBV2,-,TRBJ2-7,CAYAGTTPTEQYF,TGTGCCTATGCGGGGACCACTCCTACCGAGCAGTACTTC
TRBV19,-,TRBJ1-5,CASSIIHPAGHNQPQHF,TGTGCCAGTAGTATTATCCACCCGGCAGGGCACAATCAGCCCCAGCATTTT
TRBV9,TRBD2,TRBJ2-1,CASSDPASGTDEQFF,TGTGCCAGCAGCGACCCCGCTAGCGGGACGGATGAGCAGTTCTTC
TRBV19,TRBD1,TRBJ2-7,CASSIRTGSYEQYF,TGTGCCAGTAGTATACGGACAGGATCCTACGAGCAGTACTTC
TRBV10-2,-,TRBJ2-2,CASLNAEYPKNTGELFF,TGCGCCAGCCTTAACGCAGAATACCCGAAGAACACCGGGGAGCTGTTTTTT
TRBV4-3,-,TRBJ2-3,CASSQAGTSTDTQYF,TGCGCCAGCAGCCAAGCCGGGACTAGCACAGATACGCAGTATTTT
TRBV5-1,-,TRBJ1-2,CASSFWGEGYTF,TGCGCCAGCAGCTTTTGGGGAGAAGGCTACACCTTC
TRBV12-1,-,TRBJ2-2,CASRAAGGFPGELFF,TGTGCCAGCAGGGCGGCGGGAGGATTCCCCGGGGAGCTGTTTTTT
TRBV7-8,TRBD2,TRBJ2-2,CASSLELAGTGELFF,TGTGCCAGCAGCTTAGAACTAGCGGGTACCGGGGAGCTGTTTTTT
TRBV7-9,TRBD2,TRBJ2-7,CASTGLAGDLYEQYF,TGTGCCAGCACCGGACTAGCGGGAGATCTGTACGAGCAGTACTTC
TRBV5-6,-,TRBJ2-5,CASSLVSSVETQYF,TGTGCCAGCAGCTTGGTTTCGAGCGTAGAGACCCAGTACTTC